The 17 T cell receptor beta chains below all came from one sample that was sequenced in a study of T-cell memory formation after mild COVID-19. TCRdb re-derived calls from the 5' RACE reads in MiXCR, one entry per CDR3 protein. This sample has hundreds of thousands of distinct CDR3 sequences, with around a sixth found just once. The sample consisted of PBMCs or a T cell subset sorted from them (not recorded which). These receptors all come from a young man who had mild COVID-19 (a few samples of this study predate the infection). Cell type and time point are not known.

The V and J genes are TRBV24-1 and TRBJ2-5; possible D gene TRBD2, 7 bases. Per the germline V gene, CDR1 is KGHDR and CDR2 is SFDVKD. The V end was cut by 4 bases, the J end by 7 bases, with 21 bases between. The CDR3 runs 16 residues. The CDR3 DNA is TGTGCCACCAGTGACCCTGGTCGGGGGGCCTCCGGGACCCAGTACTTC. As protein: CATSDPGRGASGTQYF.

This clonotype has more than one count but fewer than ten. The rearrangement joins TRBV6-5 to TRBJ2-5; D is uncertain. The V and J ends lost 5 bases and 0 bases respectively, with 16 bases between them. CDR3 length: 16 residues. Germline V gives CDR1 MNHEY, CDR2 SVGAGI. CDR3 DNA sequence: TGTGCCAGCAGTCCCGATCCCCCCTGGAACCAAGAGACCCAGTACTTC. Translation: CASSPDPPWNQETQYF.

Only a few counts were recorded for this clonotype. The rearrangement links TRBV15 to TRBJ2-7, with a weak D call TRBD1 (5 bases). The V end lost 5 bases, the J end lost 2 bases, and 13 bases lay between the germline ends. The CDR3 consists of 14 residues. Germline loops: CDR1 LNHNV, CDR2 YYDKDF (reference sequence). The CDR3 DNA reads TGTGCCACCAGCGTTGGCCAGGGCCCCTACGAGCAGTACGTC. It yields the protein CATSVGQGPYEQYV.

The rearrangement uses TRBV25-1 and TRBJ2-6; D ambiguous. Germline V gives CDR1 MGHDK, CDR2 SYGVNS. V was clipped by 11 bases and J by 1 base, with 6 bases between them. The CDR3 is 12 residues long. CDR3 residues: CACSSGANVLTF. CDR3 DNA sequence: TGTGCCTGTTCGTCTGGGGCCAACGTCCTGACTTTC. The full variable domain, with the rest looked up from reference TRBV25-1 and TRBJ2-6, is EADIYQTPRYLVIGTGKKITLECSQTMGHDKMYWYQQDPGMELHLIHYSYGVNSTEKGDLSSESTVSRIRTEHFPLTLESARPSHTSQYLCACSSGANVLTFGAGSRLTVL.

A few counts support this clonotype. The V and J genes are TRBV4-3 and TRBJ2-1, with TRBD2 matching 10 bases. The CDR3 is 15 residues long. Losses at the gene ends were 0 bases for V and 14 bases for J; bases not matched to a gene: 10. Germline V CDR1 and CDR2: LGHNA, YSLEER. CDR3 region: CASSQDGTSDPPEFF. The CDR3 nucleotides are TGCGCCAGCAGCCAAGATGGGACTAGCGACCCGCCGGAGTTCTTC.

The chain carries TRBV3-1 and TRBJ2-1; 10 bases fit TRBD2. Germline CDR1 is LGHDT and CDR2 is YNNKEL (reference sequence). The CDR3 is made up of 17 amino acids. V shed 0 bases and J 0 bases; nucleotides not matched to a gene: 2. CDR3 residues: CASSQELAGGSYNEQFF. The CDR3 DNA sequence: TGTGCCAGCAGCCAAGAATTAGCGGGGGGCTCCTACAATGAGCAGTTCTTC.

The chain uses TRBV29-1 and TRBJ1-1, with 7 bases that match TRBD1. The CDR3 is made up of 12 amino acids. The V gene's germline CDR1 is SQVTM and CDR2 ANQGSEA. V trimming: 7 bases; J trimming: 2 bases; junction bases outside the gene matches: 4. The CDR3 DNA reads TGCAGCGGAGGACAGGTAAACACTGAAGCTTTCTTT. Translation gives CSGGQVNTEAFF.

The V call is TRBV7-2, the J call TRBJ1-2; D call uncertain. This CDR3 has 12 residues. CDR1 and CDR2 from the germline V gene are SGHTA and FQGNSA. Trimming removed 3 bases at V and 8 bases at J, with 10 bases between. CDR3 protein: CASSLNPGGYTF. CDR3 in DNA: TGTGCCAGCAGCTTGAACCCAGGAGGCTACACCTTC.

The chain is built from TRBV5-1 and TRBJ1-1; perhaps TRBD1 as D (5 bases). Trimming left V 4 bases short and J 6 bases short, with 19 bases between. This CDR3 contains 15 residues. CDR1 and CDR2 from the germline V gene are SGHRS and YFSETQ. The CDR3, as DNA: TGCGCCAGCAGCCCCACCCAAAGGGGTTGGTCTGAAGCTTTCTTT. Its translation: CASSPTQRGWSEAFF.

Details on this clonotype: A much larger clone lies a single base off, so this may be a read error. The chain recombines TRBV11-3 with TRBJ2-1; 7 nucleotides align to TRBD2. The length of the CDR3 is 13 residues. The trim removed 5 bases at V and 6 bases at J, leaving 4 bases unmatched. Germline values: CDR1 SGHNT, CDR2 YENEEA. CDR3 loop: CASSQWGGNEQFF. The CDR3 region has the DNA TGTGCCAGCAGCCAGTGGGGGGGCAATGAGCAGTTCTTC.

The chain recombines TRBV2 with TRBJ2-7; D not resolved. This CDR3 region has 11 residues. With 7 bases removed from V and 3 bases from J, the gap between germline ends came to 7 bases. CDR1 is SNHLY and CDR2 is FYNNEI in the germline V gene. CDR3 DNA sequence: TGTGCCAGCAAGGCACACTACGAGCAGTACGTC. It codes for CASKAHYEQYV.

V gene TRBV7-9 combines with J gene TRBJ1-2; TRBD1 agrees at 7 bases. The CDR3 is 15 amino acids. Per germline, CDR1 SEHNR and CDR2 FQNEAQ (reference sequence). The trim removed 4 bases at V and 5 bases at J, leaving 10 bases unmatched. The CDR3 DNA follows: TGTGCCAGCAGCTGGGACAGCCGAAATTTATATGGCTACACCTTC. As protein: CASSWDSRNLYGYTF.

The chain employs TRBV12-3 or TRBV12-4 and TRBJ1-4; D is perhaps TRBD1 (6 bases). This CDR3 has 17 amino acids. Between the trimmed V and J ends, which lost 3 bases and 0 bases, there was a span of 14 bases. The chain's CDR3 is CASSLETGTTTNEKLFF. CDR3 DNA sequence: TGTGCCAGCAGTTTGGAGACAGGAACCACAACTAATGAAAAACTGTTTTTT.

The chain carries TRBV20-1 and TRBJ2-7; possibly TRBD2 for D (5 bases). Germline values: CDR1 DFQATT, CDR2 SNEGSKA (reference sequence). V dropped 3 bases and J dropped 2 bases, with 11 bases sitting between them. This CDR3 has 13 amino acids. The CDR3 coding sequence is TGCAGTGCTAGCCCGGGAACTACCTACGAGCAGTACTTC. Protein sequence: CSASPGTTYEQYF.

On this clonotype itself: As the CDR3 is not closed by the conserved phenylalanine or tryptophan, this likely results from a read error. This rearrangement joins TRBV9 to TRBJ2-1; D remains unclear. The CDR3 loop spans 14 amino acids. Trimming shortened V by 0 bases and J by 6 bases, and 10 bases separated the two germline ends. Germline CDR1 and CDR2: SGDLS and YYNGEE. The CDR3, as DNA: TGTGCCAGCAGCGTAGGGGTTCTGGGCAATGAGCAGTTCTTA. This translates into CASSVGVLGNEQFL.

This clonotype occurred many times. J is TRBJ2-5 and V is TRBV20-1; no clear D. The CDR3 loop spans 12 amino acids. V dropped 3 bases and J dropped 4 bases, with 9 bases sitting between them. Looked up from germline, CDR1 is DFQATT and CDR2 is SNEGSKA (reference sequence). The CDR3 loop is CSASVSSETQYF. DNA for the CDR3: TGCAGTGCTAGCGTCAGCTCAGAGACCCAGTACTTC.

This clonotype appeared a few times. This chain uses TRBV6-5 with TRBJ1-1; D might be TRBD1 (6 bases). V was clipped by 0 bases and J by 6 bases, with 20 bases between them. The CDR3 spans 17 residues. Germline values: CDR1 MNHEY, CDR2 SVGAGI. CDR3 coding DNA: TGTGCCAGCAGTTACTCGAGTAGGGGCCAGGGGCGTCCTGAAGCTTTCTTT. It codes for CASSYSSRGQGRPEAFF.